Shown below are 32 T cell receptor beta chains from a single sample sequenced in a study of blood T cell repertoires in COVID-19. Using immunoSEQ multiplex PCR, the repertoire was profiled, and TCRdb retains in-frame clones only, with some absent. The table has around 140,000 clones, roughly 90% seen once. The source material was peripheral blood. All receptors derive from a man aged 50-60 years with active or convalescent COVID-19.

The CDR3 DNA sequence: TGTGCCAGTAGTATAGACCCAGCGGTGAAGGTCACCGGGGAGCTGTTTTTT. It specifies CASSIDPAVKVTGELFF. This rearrangement joins TRBV19 to TRBJ2-2; D might be TRBD2 (5 bases). V was clipped by 0 bases and J by 4 bases, with 15 bases between them. Germline V gene sequence: CDR1 LNHDA, CDR2 SQIVND (reference sequence). This CDR3 is 17 amino acids long.

This chain uses TRBV5-8 with TRBJ1-2, with 7 bases that match TRBD1. The junction had 6 bases not matched to a gene; V was cut back by 2 bases and J by 2 bases. Germline CDR1 and CDR2: SGHTS and YDEGEE. The length of the CDR3 is 15 residues. The CDR3: CASSLWTGSNYGYTF. For the CDR3, the DNA is TGTGCCAGCAGCTTATGGACAGGATCCAACTATGGCTACACCTTC. The full variable domain, completed using reference TRBV5-8 and TRBJ1-2, is EAGVTQSPTHLIKTRGQQATLRCSPISGHTSVYWYQQALGLGLQFLLWYDEGEERNRGNFPPRFSGRQFPNYSSELNVNALELEDSALYLCASSLWTGSNYGYTFGSGTRLTVV.

J is TRBJ1-1 and V is TRBV9; tentative D call: TRBD1 (6 bases). The CDR3 has 15 amino acids. From germline, CDR1 is SGDLS and CDR2 YYNGEE. Trimming left V 0 bases short and J 0 bases short, with 9 bases between. The CDR3 region has the DNA TGTGCCAGCAGCGTAGGGGGGACACTGAACACTGAAGCTTTCTTT. Protein product: CASSVGGTLNTEAFF.

The chain links TRBV29-1 to TRBJ2-5; D ambiguous. The CDR3 totals 11 residues. V lost 2 bases and J 4 bases, leaving 5 bases between the germline ends. The germline CDR1 and CDR2 sequences are SQVTM and ANQGSEA. The CDR3 sequence is CSVERGETQYF. CDR3 bases: TGCAGCGTTGAACGCGGAGAGACCCAGTACTTC.

The gene calls are TRBV3-1 (or the pseudogene TRBV3-2) and TRBJ1-5, with D perhaps TRBD1 (5 bases). Germline CDR1 LGHDT, CDR2 YNNKEL (reference sequence). Trimming removed 1 base from V and 4 bases from J, with 8 bases in between. This CDR3 has 14 residues. DNA of the CDR3: TGTGCCAGCAGCCAAGGGGGCAGGAATCAGCCCCAGCATTTT. Amino acid sequence: CASSQGGRNQPQHF.

The rearrangement joins TRBV28 to TRBJ2-7, with TRBD2 as a possible D gene (5 bases). V was shortened by 6 bases and J by 1 base, with 16 bases between the two germline ends. Per the germline V gene, CDR1 is MDHEN and CDR2 is SYDVKM. The CDR3 loop spans 15 amino acids. The CDR3 sequence is CASSQTTEISYEQYF. CDR3 sequence (DNA): TGTGCCAGCAGCCAGACTACCGAGATTTCCTACGAGCAGTACTTC.

The genes are TRBV28 and TRBJ2-7; 12 nucleotides line up with TRBD2. Germline loops: CDR1 MDHEN, CDR2 SYDVKM. The CDR3 sequence is 14 residues long. Losses at the gene ends were 10 bases for V and 7 bases for J; bases not matched to a gene: 11. The CDR3 DNA sequence: TGTGCCACCAGGACTAGCGGGATCAAGTGGGAGCAGTACTTC. Encoded protein: CATRTSGIKWEQYF. The full variable domain, completed using reference TRBV28 and TRBJ2-7, is DVKVTQSSRYLVKRTGEKVFLECVQDMDHENMFWYRQDPGLGLRLIYFSYDVKMKEKGDIPEGYSVSREKKERFSLILESASTNQTSMYLCATRTSGIKWEQYFGPGTRLTVT.

V and J are TRBV4-1 and TRBJ1-2, with D possibly matching TRBD1 (5 bases). The CDR3 contains 16 residues. CDR1 MGHRA and CDR2 YSYEKL come from the germline V gene. Trimming removed 0 bases from V and 0 bases from J, with 11 bases in between. The CDR3 sequence: CASSQDRQQTNYGYTF. Here the CDR3 DNA reads TGCGCCAGCAGCCAAGACAGACAGCAAACTAACTATGGCTACACCTTC.

This sequence joins TRBV23-1 and TRBJ2-5; D may be TRBD2 (5 bases). TRBV23-1 qualifies as an ORF whose function is uncertain. V was pared by 8 bases and J by 4 bases, with 17 bases between. The CDR3 runs to 14 residues. The chain's CDR3 is CASHVRGLGETQYF. The CDR3 region has the DNA TGCGCCAGCCACGTTCGGGGTCTCGGAGAGACCCAGTACTTC.

This clone was detected only once. J is TRBJ1-6 and V is TRBV9; D is unresolved. The CDR3 runs 14 residues. In germline, CDR1 is SGDLS, CDR2 YYNGEE. V was pared by 0 bases and J by 7 bases, with 8 bases between. CDR3 protein: CASSVEQSNSPLHF. Written as DNA, the CDR3 is TGTGCCAGCAGCGTAGAACAGTCAAATTCACCCCTCCACTTT.

CDR3 in amino acids: CASSYRDGDQPQHF. The CDR3, as DNA: TGTGCCAGCAGTTACCGCGACGGAGATCAGCCCCAGCATTTT. The rearrangement joins TRBV6-6 to TRBJ1-5; D unclear. The CDR3 consists of 14 residues. Trimming stripped 2 bases from V and 5 bases from J, with 10 bases between. Per germline, CDR1 MNHNY and CDR2 SVGAGI (reference sequence).

The chain joins TRBV2 to TRBJ1-3; possibly TRBD1 for D (5 bases). Germline loops: CDR1 SNHLY, CDR2 FYNNEI. Between the trimmed V and J ends, which lost 6 bases and 1 base, there was a span of 10 bases. The CDR3 totals 14 residues. DNA of the CDR3: TGTGCCAGCAGGCCCACAGGTTCTGGAAACACCATATATTTT. Amino acids: CASRPTGSGNTIYF. The whole variable domain, filled in from reference TRBV2 and TRBJ1-3, reads EPEVTQTPSHQVTQMGQEVILRCVPISNHLYFYWYRQILGQKVEFLVSFYNNEISEKSEIFDDQFSVERPDGSNFTLKIRSTKLEDSAMYFCASRPTGSGNTIYFGEGSWLTVV.

V and J are TRBV30 and TRBJ2-1; 14 nucleotides agree with TRBD2. The length of the CDR3 is 15 residues. The J segment lost 6 bases and the V segment lost 3 bases, leaving 4 bases of the junction unmatched. CDR1 and CDR2 from the germline V gene are GTSNPN and SVGIG (reference sequence). The CDR3 here is CAWRGGLAGANEQFF. DNA for the CDR3: TGTGCCTGGAGAGGGGGACTAGCGGGAGCCAATGAGCAGTTCTTC.

This chain connects TRBV6-1 to TRBJ2-7; TRBD2 aligns across 7 bases. This CDR3 comprises 16 residues. CDR1 is MNHNS, CDR2 SASEGT, per germline. The V and J ends lost 0 bases and 4 bases, in that order; junction bases with no gene match: 9. The CDR3 loop is CASSEAGGVSGYEQYF. The CDR3 region has the DNA TGTGCCAGCAGTGAAGCGGGGGGGGTTAGCGGGTACGAGCAGTACTTC.

The chain carries TRBV19 and TRBJ1-2, with D uncertain. The V gene lost 3 bases and the J gene lost 4 bases, with 9 bases spanning the gap. The CDR3 contains 13 residues. From germline, CDR1 is LNHDA and CDR2 SQIVND (reference sequence). The DNA for the CDR3 is TGTGCCAGTAGTATGGGCAGGATCTATGGCTACACCTTC. Its protein product is CASSMGRIYGYTF.

The J gene is TRBJ2-1, the V gene TRBV18, with 8 bases matching TRBD1. With V trimmed by 0 bases and J by 4 bases, 5 bases remained unmatched. CDR3 size: 16 residues. Germline V gives CDR1 KGHSH, CDR2 LQKENI. In DNA, the CDR3 is TGTGCCAGCTCACCACCCAGAGGACAGGGATACAATGAGCAGTTCTTC. This encodes CASSPPRGQGYNEQFF.

Points on this clone: The sample has other DNA sequences that encode this CDR3 too. CDR3 DNA: TGTGCCAGCAGCGTATCGACAGGGCTGGGCACTGAAGCTTTCTTT. It codes for CASSVSTGLGTEAFF. The V call is TRBV2, the J call TRBJ1-1; 7 bases map to TRBD1. With 6 bases clipped from V and 4 bases from J, the junction kept 11 bases outside the gene matches. CDR1 and CDR2 from the germline V gene are SNHLY and FYNNEI. This CDR3 comprises 15 residues.

This clone was seen just once. V usage is TRBV11-3 and J usage is TRBJ2-5, with a possible D match to TRBD1 (5 bases). The CDR3 extends over 14 amino acids. Trimming left V 1 base short and J 1 base short, with 7 bases between. From germline, CDR1 is SGHNT and CDR2 YENEEA. CDR3 region: CASSLGGGQETQYF. In DNA, the CDR3 is TGTGCCAGCAGCTTAGGGGGCGGCCAAGAGACCCAGTACTTC.

This clone showed up just once. This chain uses TRBV6-6 with TRBJ2-2; D is perhaps TRBD2 (5 bases). The V gene lost 0 bases and the J gene lost 6 bases, with 11 bases spanning the gap. This CDR3 comprises 15 residues. The germline CDR1 and CDR2 sequences are MNHNY and SVGAGI (reference sequence). Here the CDR3 reads CASSYSRAGAGELFF. The CDR3 DNA is TGTGCCAGCAGTTACTCCCGCGCCGGGGCCGGGGAGCTGTTTTTT.

This sequence joins TRBV28 and TRBJ2-2, with D unresolved. This CDR3 region has 14 residues. In germline, CDR1 is MDHEN, CDR2 SYDVKM. Trimming stripped 4 bases from V and 3 bases from J, with 9 bases between. CDR3 DNA: TGTGCCAGCAGTTCCCATTCATACACCGGGGAGCTGTTTTTT. The encoded protein is CASSSHSYTGELFF. Based on the CDR3 plus reference TRBV28 and TRBJ2-2, the full variable domain is DVKVTQSSRYLVKRTGEKVFLECVQDMDHENMFWYRQDPGLGLRLIYFSYDVKMKEKGDIPEGYSVSREKKERFSLILESASTNQTSMYLCASSSHSYTGELFFGEGSRLTVL.

The count of this clone is one. The chain is built from TRBV7-6 and TRBJ1-1; D ambiguous. Germline V CDR1 and CDR2: SGHVS, FNYEAQ. Trimming pared 5 bases from V and 1 base from J, leaving 11 bases between. The CDR3 is 14 residues long. CDR3 DNA sequence: TGTGCCAGCAGCCGGTTGCGGGGGAACACTGAAGCTTTCTTT. Its translation: CASSRLRGNTEAFF.

This chain connects TRBV23-1 to TRBJ1-2; D call uncertain. TRBV23-1 is known as an ORF, though its function is uncertain. V was cut by 7 bases and J by 1 base, with 10 bases left in between. The CDR3 spans 13 residues. The CDR3, as DNA: TGCGCCAGCAACCGCGGCATTAACTATGGCTACACCTTC. Protein: CASNRGINYGYTF.

This chain links TRBV19 with TRBJ2-2; 13 positions agree with TRBD2. CDR3 length: 18 amino acids. V was clipped by 9 bases and J by 0 bases; unmatched bases: 10. Germline assignment: CDR1 LNHDA and CDR2 SQIVND (reference sequence). CDR3 protein: CASASTSGRFANTGELFF. CDR3 sequence (DNA): TGTGCCAGCGCGTCGACTAGCGGGAGGTTTGCGAACACCGGGGAGCTGTTTTTT.

This chain uses TRBV6-5 with TRBJ2-3; 8 bases map to TRBD2. This CDR3 spans 12 amino acids. Germline loops: CDR1 MNHEY, CDR2 SVGAGI. The V gene end was trimmed by 7 bases and the J gene end by 14 bases; junction bases not matched to a gene: 11. CDR3 DNA: TGTGCCAGCACCAACACGGGGGGGCCGGTGTATTTT. It specifies CASTNTGGPVYF.

This clone was counted a single time. The chain links TRBV7-8 to TRBJ2-5; weak D call: TRBD1 (6 bases). Trimming left V 7 bases short and J 2 bases short, with 11 bases between. Looked up from germline, CDR1 is SGHVS and CDR2 is FQNEAQ. The CDR3 has 13 residues. CDR3 bases: TGTGCCAGCACTACAGGGCCACAAGAGACCCAGTACTTC. This sequence encodes CASTTGPQETQYF.

The gene calls are TRBV30 and TRBJ1-1, with no clear D. In germline, CDR1 is GTSNPN, CDR2 SVGIG (reference sequence). The V and J ends lost 2 bases and 3 bases respectively, with 10 bases between them. The CDR3 spans 13 residues. The CDR3 here is CAWSLGRDTEAFF. The CDR3 DNA reads TGTGCCTGGAGTTTAGGGAGGGACACTGAAGCTTTCTTT.

The J gene is TRBJ2-2, the V gene TRBV5-1; 9 nucleotides agree with TRBD1. The germline gives CDR1 SGHRS, CDR2 YFSETQ. This CDR3 contains 15 residues. V dropped 4 bases and J dropped 1; count of bases not matched to a gene: 2. CDR3 amino acids: CASSTDRGNTGELFF. The CDR3, as DNA: TGCGCCAGCAGCACGGACAGGGGGAACACCGGGGAGCTGTTTTTT.

J is TRBJ1-2 and V is TRBV7-8; D might be TRBD1 (5 bases). Per the germline V gene, CDR1 is SGHVS and CDR2 is FQNEAQ. The CDR3 is 16 residues long. Trimming left V 3 bases short and J 7 bases short, with 21 bases between. This CDR3 is CASSFIQGLTASGYTF. CDR3 bases: TGTGCCAGCAGCTTCATTCAGGGCCTAACCGCCTCTGGCTACACCTTC.

This clone was counted a single time. V is TRBV4-2 and J is TRBJ1-4; a weak D match, TRBD1 (6 bases). CDR3 length: 15 amino acids. Trimming stripped 0 bases from V and 8 bases from J, with 13 bases between. CDR1 LGHNA and CDR2 YNFKEQ come from the germline V gene. The CDR3 region is CASSQDPGQSEKLFF. CDR3 in DNA: TGTGCCAGCAGCCAAGATCCCGGACAGAGCGAAAAACTGTTTTTT.

The gene calls are TRBV10-3 and TRBJ2-3; D is unresolved. The CDR3 extends over 11 amino acids. Trimming removed 3 bases from V and 5 bases from J, with 3 bases in between. CDR1 ENHRY and CDR2 SYGVKD come from the germline V gene. In DNA, the CDR3 is TGTGCCATCAGTGATATAGATACGCAGTATTTT. Translated: CAISDIDTQYF.

This clone has only one observation. J is TRBJ1-4 and V is TRBV6-5; D possibly corresponds to TRBD1 (5 bases). With 8 bases removed from V and 6 bases from J, the gap between germline ends came to 10 bases. This CDR3 contains 12 residues. Germline V gene lookup returns CDR1 MNHEY and CDR2 SVGAGI. The CDR3 bases are TGTGCCAGCGGGAGGGGATATGAAAAACTGTTTTTT. Its translation is CASGRGYEKLFF.

This chain uses TRBV12-3 or TRBV12-4 with TRBJ1-5; D is ambiguous. Trimming took off 4 bases at V and 5 bases at J, with 9 bases between the two ends. The CDR3 covers 13 residues. CDR3 region: CASSSSGDQPQHF. In DNA, the CDR3 is TGTGCCAGCAGTTCCAGCGGAGATCAGCCCCAGCATTTT.